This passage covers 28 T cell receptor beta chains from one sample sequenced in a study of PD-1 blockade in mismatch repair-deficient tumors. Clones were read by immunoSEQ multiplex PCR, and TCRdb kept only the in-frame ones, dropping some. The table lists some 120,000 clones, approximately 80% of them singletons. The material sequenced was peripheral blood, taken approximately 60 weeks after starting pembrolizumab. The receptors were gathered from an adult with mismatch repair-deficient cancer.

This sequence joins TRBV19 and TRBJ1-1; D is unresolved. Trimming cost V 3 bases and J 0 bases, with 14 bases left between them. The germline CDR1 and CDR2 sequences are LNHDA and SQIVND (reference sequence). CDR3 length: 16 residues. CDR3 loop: CASSIGQARMNTEAFF. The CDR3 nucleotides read TGTGCCAGTAGTATCGGGCAGGCACGAATGAACACTGAAGCTTTCTTT.

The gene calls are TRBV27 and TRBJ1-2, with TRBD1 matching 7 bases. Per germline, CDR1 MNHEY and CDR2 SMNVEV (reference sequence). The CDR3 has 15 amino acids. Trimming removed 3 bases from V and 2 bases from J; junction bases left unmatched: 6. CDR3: CASSLWGGQNYGYTF. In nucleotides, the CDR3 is TGTGCCAGCAGTTTGTGGGGGGGACAGAACTATGGCTACACCTTC.

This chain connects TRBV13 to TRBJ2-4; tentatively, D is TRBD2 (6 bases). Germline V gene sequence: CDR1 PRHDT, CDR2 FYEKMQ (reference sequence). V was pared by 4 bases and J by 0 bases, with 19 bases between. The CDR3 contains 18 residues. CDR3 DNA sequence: TGTGCCAGCAGCTCGAAAACCCCGGGGGACCTAGCCAAAAACATTCAGTACTTC. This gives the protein CASSSKTPGDLAKNIQYF.

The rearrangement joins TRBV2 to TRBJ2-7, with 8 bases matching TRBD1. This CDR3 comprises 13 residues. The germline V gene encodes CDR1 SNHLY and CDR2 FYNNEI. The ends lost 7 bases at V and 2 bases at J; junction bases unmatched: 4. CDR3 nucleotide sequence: TGTGCCAGCACCCAGGGGGCTACCTACGAGCAGTACTTC. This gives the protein CASTQGATYEQYF.

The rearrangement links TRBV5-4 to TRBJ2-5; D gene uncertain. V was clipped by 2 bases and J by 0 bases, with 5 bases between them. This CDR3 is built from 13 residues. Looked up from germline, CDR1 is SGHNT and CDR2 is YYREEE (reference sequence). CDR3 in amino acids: CASSFGYQETQYF. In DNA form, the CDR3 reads TGTGCCAGCAGCTTTGGATACCAAGAGACCCAGTACTTC. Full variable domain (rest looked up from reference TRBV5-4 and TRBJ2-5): ETGVTQSPTHLIKTRGQQVTLRCSSQSGHNTVSWYQQALGQGPQFIFQYYREEENGRGNFPPRFSGLQFPNYSSELNVNALELDDSALYLCASSFGYQETQYFGPGTRLLVL.

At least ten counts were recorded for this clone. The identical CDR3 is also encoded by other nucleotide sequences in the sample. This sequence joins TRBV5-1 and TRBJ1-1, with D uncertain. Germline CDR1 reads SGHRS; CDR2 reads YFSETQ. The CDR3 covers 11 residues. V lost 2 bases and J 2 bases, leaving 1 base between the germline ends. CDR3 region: CASSLNTEAFF. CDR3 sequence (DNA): TGCGCCAGCAGCTTAAACACTGAAGCTTTCTTT.

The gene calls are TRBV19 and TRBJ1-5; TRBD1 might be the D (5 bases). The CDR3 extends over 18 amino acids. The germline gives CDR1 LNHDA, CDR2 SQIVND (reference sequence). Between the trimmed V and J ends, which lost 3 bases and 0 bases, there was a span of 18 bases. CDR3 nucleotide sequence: TGTGCCAGTAGTATCGGGGGGAGTGACTTCTTTAGCAATCAGCCCCAGCATTTT. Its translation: CASSIGGSDFFSNQPQHF.

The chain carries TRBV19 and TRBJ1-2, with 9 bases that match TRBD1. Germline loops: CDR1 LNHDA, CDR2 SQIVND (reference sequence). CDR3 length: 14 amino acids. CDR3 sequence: CAIHATGGRGGYTF. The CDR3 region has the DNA TGTGCAATTCACGCTACAGGGGGCCGGGGAGGCTACACCTTC.

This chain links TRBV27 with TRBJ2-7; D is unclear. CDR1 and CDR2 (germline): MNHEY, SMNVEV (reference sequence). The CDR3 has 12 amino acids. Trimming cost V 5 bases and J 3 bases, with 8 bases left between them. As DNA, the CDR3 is TGTGCCAGCAGTCGTACCCTCTACGAGCAGTACTTC. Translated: CASSRTLYEQYF.

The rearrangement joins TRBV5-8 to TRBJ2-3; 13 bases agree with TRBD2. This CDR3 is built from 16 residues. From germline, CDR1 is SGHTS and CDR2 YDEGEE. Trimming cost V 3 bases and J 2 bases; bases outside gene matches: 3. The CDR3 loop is CASSWGTSGDTDTQYF. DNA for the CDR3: TGTGCCAGCAGCTGGGGGACTAGCGGGGACACAGATACGCAGTATTTT.

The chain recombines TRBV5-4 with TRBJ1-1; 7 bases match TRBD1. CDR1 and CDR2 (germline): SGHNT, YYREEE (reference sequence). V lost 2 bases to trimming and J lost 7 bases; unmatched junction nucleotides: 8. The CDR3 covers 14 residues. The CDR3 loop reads CASSLGDRVGEAFF. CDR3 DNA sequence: TGTGCCAGCAGCTTAGGAGACAGGGTGGGTGAAGCTTTCTTT.

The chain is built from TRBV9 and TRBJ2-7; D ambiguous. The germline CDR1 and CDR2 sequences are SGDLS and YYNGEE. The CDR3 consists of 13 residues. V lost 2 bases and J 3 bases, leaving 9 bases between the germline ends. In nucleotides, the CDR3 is TGTGCCAGCAGCGTCGGCACTCACTACGAGCAGTACTTC. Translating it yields CASSVGTHYEQYF.

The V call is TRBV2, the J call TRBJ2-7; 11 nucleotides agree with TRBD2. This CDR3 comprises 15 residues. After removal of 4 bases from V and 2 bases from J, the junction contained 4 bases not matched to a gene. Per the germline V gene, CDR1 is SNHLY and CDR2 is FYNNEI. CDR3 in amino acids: CASSALAGGPYEQYF. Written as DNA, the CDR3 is TGTGCCAGCAGTGCCCTAGCGGGAGGCCCCTACGAGCAGTACTTC.

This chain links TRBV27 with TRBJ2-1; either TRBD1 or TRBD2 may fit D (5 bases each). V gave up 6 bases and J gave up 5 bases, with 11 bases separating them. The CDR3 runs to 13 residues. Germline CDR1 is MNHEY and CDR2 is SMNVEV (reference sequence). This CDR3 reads CASSPGPHNEQFF. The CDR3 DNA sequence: TGTGCCAGCAGCCCGGGACCACACAATGAGCAGTTCTTC.

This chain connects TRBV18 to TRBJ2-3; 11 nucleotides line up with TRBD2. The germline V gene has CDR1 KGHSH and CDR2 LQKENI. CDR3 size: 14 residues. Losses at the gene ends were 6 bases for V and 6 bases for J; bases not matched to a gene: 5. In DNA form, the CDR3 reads TGTGCCAGCTCTATAGCGGGAGGGCCGGATACGCAGTATTTT. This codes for CASSIAGGPDTQYF.

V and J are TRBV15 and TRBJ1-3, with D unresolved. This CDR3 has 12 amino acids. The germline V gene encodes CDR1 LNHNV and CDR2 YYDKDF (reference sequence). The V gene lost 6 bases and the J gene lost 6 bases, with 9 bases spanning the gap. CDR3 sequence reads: CATSQPENTIYF. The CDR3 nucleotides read TGTGCCACCAGTCAACCCGAAAACACCATATATTTT. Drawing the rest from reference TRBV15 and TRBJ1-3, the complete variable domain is DAMVIQNPRYQVTQFGKPVTLSCSQTLNHNVMYWYQQKSSQAPKLLFHYYDKDFNNEADTPDNFQSRRPNTSFCFLDIRSPGLGDTAMYLCATSQPENTIYFGEGSWLTVV.

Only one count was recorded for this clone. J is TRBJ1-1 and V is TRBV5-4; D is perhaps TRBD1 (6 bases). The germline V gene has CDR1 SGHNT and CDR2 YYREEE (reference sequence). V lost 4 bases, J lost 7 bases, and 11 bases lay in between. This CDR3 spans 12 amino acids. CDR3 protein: CASSLDRSEAFF. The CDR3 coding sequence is TGTGCCAGCAGCCTCGACAGGAGTGAAGCTTTCTTT. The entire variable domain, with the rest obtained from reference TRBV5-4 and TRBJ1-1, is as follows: ETGVTQSPTHLIKTRGQQVTLRCSSQSGHNTVSWYQQALGQGPQFIFQYYREEENGRGNFPPRFSGLQFPNYSSELNVNALELDDSALYLCASSLDRSEAFFGQGTRLTVV.

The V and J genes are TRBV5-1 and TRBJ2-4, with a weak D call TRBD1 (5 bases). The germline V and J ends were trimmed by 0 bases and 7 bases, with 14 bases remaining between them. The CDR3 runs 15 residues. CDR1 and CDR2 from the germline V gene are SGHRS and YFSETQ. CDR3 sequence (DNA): TGCGCCAGCAGCTTGGGGGCCGCCCCAGGGAACATTCAGTACTTC. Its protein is CASSLGAAPGNIQYF.

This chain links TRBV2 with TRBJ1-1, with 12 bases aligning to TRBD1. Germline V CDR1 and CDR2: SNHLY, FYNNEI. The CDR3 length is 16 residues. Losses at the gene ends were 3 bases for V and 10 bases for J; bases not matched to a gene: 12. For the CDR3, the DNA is TGTGCCAGCAGTGAGCTCACCGGGACAGGGGGCTCTGGAGCTTTCTTT. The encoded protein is CASSELTGTGGSGAFF.

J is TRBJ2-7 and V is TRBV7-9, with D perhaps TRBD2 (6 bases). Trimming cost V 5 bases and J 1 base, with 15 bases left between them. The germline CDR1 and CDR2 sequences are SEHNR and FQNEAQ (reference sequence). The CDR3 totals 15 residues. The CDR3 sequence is CASSGGVIESYEQYF. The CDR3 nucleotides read TGTGCCAGCAGCGGCGGGGTAATTGAATCCTACGAGCAGTACTTC.

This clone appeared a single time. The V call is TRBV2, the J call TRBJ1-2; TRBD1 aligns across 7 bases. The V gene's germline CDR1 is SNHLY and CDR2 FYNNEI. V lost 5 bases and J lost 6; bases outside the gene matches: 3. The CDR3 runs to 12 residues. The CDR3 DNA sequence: TGTGCCAGCAGTTGGGACAGAAATGGCTACACCTTC. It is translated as CASSWDRNGYTF.

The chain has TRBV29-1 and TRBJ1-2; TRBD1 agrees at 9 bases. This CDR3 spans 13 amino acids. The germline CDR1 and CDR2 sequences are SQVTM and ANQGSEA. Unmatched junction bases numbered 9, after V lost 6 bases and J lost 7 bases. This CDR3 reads CSVPGQGTLGYTF. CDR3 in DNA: TGCAGCGTACCCGGACAGGGGACGCTTGGCTACACCTTC.

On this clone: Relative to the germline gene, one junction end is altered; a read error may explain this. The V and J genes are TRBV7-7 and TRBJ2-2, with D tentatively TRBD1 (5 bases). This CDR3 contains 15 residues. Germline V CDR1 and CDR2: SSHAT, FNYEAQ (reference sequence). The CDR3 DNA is TGTGCTAGCAGCTTGGGGCAGGCGAACACCGGGGAGCTGTTTTTT. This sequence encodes CASSLGQANTGELFF.

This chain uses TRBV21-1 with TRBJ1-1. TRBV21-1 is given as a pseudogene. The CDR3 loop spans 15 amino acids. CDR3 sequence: CASSKETGREYEAFF. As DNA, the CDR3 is TGTGCCAGCAGCAAAGAGACAGGACGGGAGTATGAAGCTTTCTTT.

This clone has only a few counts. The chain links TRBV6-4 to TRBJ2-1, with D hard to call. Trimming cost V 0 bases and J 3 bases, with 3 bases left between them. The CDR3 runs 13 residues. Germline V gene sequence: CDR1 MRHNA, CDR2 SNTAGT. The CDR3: CASSDSDYNEQFF. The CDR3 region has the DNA TGTGCCAGCAGTGACTCGGACTACAATGAGCAGTTCTTC.

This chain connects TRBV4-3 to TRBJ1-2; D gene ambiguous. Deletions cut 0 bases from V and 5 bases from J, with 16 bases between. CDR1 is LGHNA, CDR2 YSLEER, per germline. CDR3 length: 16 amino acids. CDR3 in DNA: TGCGCCAGCAGCCAAGAGACTACTGGGAGGATTTATGGCTACACCTTC. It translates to CASSQETTGRIYGYTF.

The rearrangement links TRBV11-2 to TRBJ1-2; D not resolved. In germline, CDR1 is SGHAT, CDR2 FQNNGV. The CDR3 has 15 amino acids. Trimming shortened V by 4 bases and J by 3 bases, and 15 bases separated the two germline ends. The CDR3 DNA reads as TGTGCCAGCAGCTGGGGTCCGGGATCCCACTATGGCTACACCTTC. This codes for CASSWGPGSHYGYTF.

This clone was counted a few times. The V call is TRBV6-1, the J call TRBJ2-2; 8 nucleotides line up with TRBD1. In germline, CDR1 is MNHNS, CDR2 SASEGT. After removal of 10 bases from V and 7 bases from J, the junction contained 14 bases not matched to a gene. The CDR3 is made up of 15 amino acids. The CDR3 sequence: CATLEGRGRGGELFF. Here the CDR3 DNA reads TGTGCCACCCTGGAGGGCAGGGGGCGCGGCGGGGAGCTGTTTTTT.